One sample yielded the 19 T cell receptor beta chains listed below, sequenced in a study of T cell responses to AZD1222 COVID-19 vaccine. Sequencing used immunoSEQ multiplex PCR; TCRdb keeps in-frame clones, though not all of them. The table has 150,000 to 200,000 clones, approximately 87% seen once. The sequencing used peripheral blood, collected on day 0 of MenACWY control vaccination. The receptors here all came from an adult in good health.

This chain joins TRBV2 and TRBJ2-3; 9 bases match TRBD1. Trimming cost V 5 bases and J 2 bases; bases outside gene matches: 8. The V gene's germline CDR1 is SNHLY and CDR2 FYNNEI. CDR3 length: 16 amino acids. The CDR3 nucleotides read TGTGCCAGCAGTTACAACAGGGGGCCTAACACAGATACGCAGTATTTT. Translating it yields CASSYNRGPNTDTQYF.

The chain employs TRBV3-1 (or the pseudogene TRBV3-2) and TRBJ1-3; TRBD1 is a possible D gene (5 bases). The germline V gene encodes CDR1 LGHDT and CDR2 YNNKEL (reference sequence). Trimming stripped 1 base from V and 4 bases from J, with 14 bases between. The CDR3 runs 16 residues. CDR3 sequence (DNA): TGTGCCAGCAGCCAAGGGAGACCGGGACTCGGAAACACCATATATTTT. Protein sequence: CASSQGRPGLGNTIYF.

The chain is built from TRBV7-9 and TRBJ1-2, with 7 bases identical to TRBD1. V gave up 1 base and J gave up 6 bases; unmatched junction bases: 8. CDR3 length: 15 amino acids. Germline CDR1 and CDR2: SEHNR and FQNEAQ (reference sequence). This CDR3 reads CASSLERGRGDGYTF. For the CDR3, the DNA is TGTGCCAGCAGCTTAGAGAGGGGGCGAGGGGATGGCTACACCTTC. Drawing the rest from reference TRBV7-9 and TRBJ1-2, the complete variable domain is DTGVSQNPRHKITKRGQNVTFRCDPISEHNRLYWYRQTLGQGPEFLTYFQNEAQLEKSRLLSDRFSAERPKGSFSTLEIQRTEQGDSAMYLCASSLERGRGDGYTFGSGTRLTVV.

The V call is TRBV5-1, the J call TRBJ2-6, with D possibly being TRBD1 (5 bases). Between the trimmed V and J ends, which lost 5 bases and 0 bases, there was a span of 9 bases. There are 15 residues in the CDR3. Germline V gives CDR1 SGHRS, CDR2 YFSETQ. The DNA for the CDR3 is TGCGCCAGCAGAGGGGTAGACTCTGGGGCCAACGTCCTGACTTTC. This translates into CASRGVDSGANVLTF.

The chain recombines TRBV27 with TRBJ2-5, with a tentative D call TRBD2 (7 bases). CDR1 and CDR2 from the germline V gene are MNHEY and SMNVEV (reference sequence). V was trimmed by 7 bases and J by 5 bases, leaving 26 bases between them. CDR3 length equals 17 residues. The CDR3 region has the DNA TGTGCCAGCACCCGGAAGGGAGGGGGAGTCGGGTCGGAGACCCAGTACTTC. It translates to CASTRKGGGVGSETQYF.

In its sample, this clone was seen once. V gene TRBV5-4 combines with J gene TRBJ2-7; D may correspond to TRBD1 or TRBD2 (7 bases each). There are 14 residues in the CDR3. The V and J ends lost 0 bases and 5 bases respectively, with 12 bases between them. Germline V lookup: CDR1 SGHNT, CDR2 YYREEE (reference sequence). The CDR3 loop reads CASSLAGGGNEQYF. The CDR3 coding sequence is TGTGCCAGCAGCTTGGCAGGGGGGGGAAACGAGCAGTACTTC.

Points on this clone: Other DNA variants within this sample encode the same CDR3. This chain uses TRBV5-1 with TRBJ2-3; D not resolved. The CDR3 is made up of 14 amino acids. Germline CDR1 and CDR2: SGHRS and YFSETQ. V dropped 0 bases and J dropped 1 base, with 6 bases sitting between them. This CDR3 is CASSLEAGTDTQYF. CDR3 coding DNA: TGCGCCAGCAGCTTGGAGGCTGGCACAGATACGCAGTATTTT.

The V call is TRBV6-5, the J call TRBJ2-7; D possibly corresponds to TRBD1 (5 bases). The CDR3 extends over 11 amino acids. The germline V gene has CDR1 MNHEY and CDR2 SVGAGI. The V and J ends lost 8 bases and 7 bases respectively, with 12 bases between them. The CDR3 loop is CASSEQAEQYF. For the CDR3, the DNA is TGTGCCAGCTCGGAACAGGCAGAGCAGTACTTC.

The chain combines TRBV19 with TRBJ1-5; D perhaps matches TRBD1 (5 bases). The CDR3 loop spans 12 amino acids. V was trimmed by 8 bases and J by 4 bases, leaving 9 bases between them. In germline, CDR1 is LNHDA, CDR2 SQIVND (reference sequence). Here the CDR3 reads CASGRENQPQHF. The CDR3 nucleotides read TGTGCCAGTGGCAGGGAAAATCAGCCCCAGCATTTT.

The chain links TRBV12-3 or TRBV12-4 to TRBJ2-7, with D hard to call. The CDR3 totals 13 residues. V gave up 6 bases and J gave up 3 bases, with 12 bases separating them. The CDR3, as DNA: TGTGCCAGCAGCAAGACGGGTTTCTACGAGCAGTACTTC. Protein product: CASSKTGFYEQYF.

The rearrangement uses TRBV15 and TRBJ2-1; TRBD2 might be the D (6 bases). This CDR3 region has 14 residues. Trimming took 6 bases from V and 9 from J, leaving 18 bases between them. Germline CDR1 is LNHNV and CDR2 is YYDKDF (reference sequence). CDR3 DNA sequence: TGTGCCACCAGGGAAAGGACTACCGGCGTTGAGCAGTTCTTC. It translates to CATRERTTGVEQFF.

This sequence joins TRBV2 and TRBJ1-1, with D uncertain. The CDR3 sequence is 13 residues long. Germline CDR1 is SNHLY and CDR2 is FYNNEI. Trimming shortened V by 8 bases and J by 1 base, and 11 bases separated the two germline ends. CDR3 in amino acids: CASGEHGNTEAFF. DNA of the CDR3: TGTGCCAGCGGGGAGCACGGGAACACTGAAGCTTTCTTT.

The chain links TRBV11-2 to TRBJ1-2; D not certain. Looked up from germline, CDR1 is SGHAT and CDR2 is FQNNGV. Trimming stripped 5 bases from V and 3 bases from J, with 10 bases between. This CDR3 comprises 13 residues. The CDR3 loop reads CASSPQVDYGYTF. The CDR3 DNA is TGTGCCAGCAGCCCGCAAGTGGACTATGGCTACACCTTC.

The chain combines TRBV6-5 with TRBJ1-3; D ambiguous. The CDR3 runs 15 residues. CDR1 and CDR2 from the germline V gene are MNHEY and SVGAGI. V lost 5 bases and J 0 bases, leaving 11 bases between the germline ends. The CDR3, as DNA: TGTGCCAGCAGTCCGAGATTGAGCTCTGGAAACACCATATATTTT. Protein sequence: CASSPRLSSGNTIYF.

This clone has only one observation. The chain recombines TRBV19 with TRBJ1-2; D not certain. The CDR3 runs to 14 residues. The germline CDR1 and CDR2 sequences are LNHDA and SQIVND (reference sequence). V was pared by 6 bases and J by 2 bases, with 13 bases between. CDR3 sequence (DNA): TGTGCCAGTAGAGTGGGTTTTGGCAACTATGGCTACACCTTC. Protein sequence: CASRVGFGNYGYTF.

The rearrangement joins TRBV25-1 to TRBJ1-3; TRBD1 is a possible D gene (5 bases). The CDR3 length is 13 residues. The germline CDR1 and CDR2 sequences are MGHDK and SYGVNS. V was shortened by 2 bases and J by 11 bases, with 13 bases between the two germline ends. The CDR3 reads CASSETGTSPIYF. In DNA, the CDR3 is TGTGCCAGCAGTGAAACCGGGACCTCACCCATATATTTT.

The chain couples TRBV14 to TRBJ2-1, with no clear D. CDR3 length equals 14 residues. V was shortened by 8 bases and J by 8 bases, with 19 bases between the two germline ends. CDR1 is SGHDN and CDR2 is FVKESK in the germline V gene. CDR3 coding DNA: TGTGCCAGCTCCCTGGACGGCGGTCGAGATGAGCAGTTCTTC. This sequence encodes CASSLDGGRDEQFF.

The genes are TRBV20-1 and TRBJ2-1; D gene ambiguous. The V end was cut by 3 bases, the J end by 9 bases, with 6 bases between. Germline values: CDR1 DFQATT, CDR2 SNEGSKA (reference sequence). The CDR3 is 10 amino acids. The CDR3 protein is CSASEGEQFF. The CDR3 DNA reads TGCAGTGCTAGCGAAGGTGAGCAGTTCTTC.

The chain carries TRBV7-2 and TRBJ2-1; 13 bases agree with TRBD2. Germline V gives CDR1 SGHTA, CDR2 FQGNSA. This CDR3 has 15 residues. The junction had 3 bases not matched to a gene; V was cut back by 3 bases and J by 7 bases. CDR3 bases: TGTGCCAGCAGCTTTCTGACTAGCGGGAGGAATGAGCAGTTCTTC. Translated, it gives CASSFLTSGRNEQFF.